Listed here are 28 T cell receptor beta chains from one sample, sequenced in a study of blood T cell repertoires in COVID-19. The method was immunoSEQ multiplex PCR; TCRdb's version includes in-frame clones alone and lacks a portion of them. The table records hundreds of thousands of clones, almost 85% of them present only once. Sequencing input: peripheral blood. These TCRs come from a woman of 80 years or more with acute or convalescent COVID-19.

This clone showed up just once. The rearrangement joins TRBV9 to TRBJ2-2; 8 positions agree with TRBD1. Germline CDR1 SGDLS, CDR2 YYNGEE. J lost 4 bases, V lost 5 bases, and 10 bases had no gene match. This CDR3 contains 16 residues. The CDR3 DNA reads as TGTGCCAGCAGTTTCGGACAGGGAAGCCTCACCGGGGAGCTGTTTTTT. This encodes CASSFGQGSLTGELFF.

The chain couples TRBV11-1 to TRBJ2-1, with 7 bases that match TRBD2. This CDR3 region has 16 residues. Germline trimming cut 0 bases from V and 0 bases from J; bases unmatched to any gene: 2. The germline gives CDR1 SGHAT, CDR2 FQDESV (reference sequence). CDR3 sequence (DNA): TGTGCCAGCAGCTTAGCGTGGGGGGGCTCCTACAATGAGCAGTTCTTC. This translates into CASSLAWGGSYNEQFF.

This clone came up a few times. V and J are TRBV5-5 and TRBJ2-2, with TRBD2 matching 7 bases. Trimming took 3 bases from V and 0 from J; bases not matched to a gene: 8. The germline gives CDR1 SGHKS, CDR2 YYEKEE (reference sequence). This CDR3 has 17 amino acids. The CDR3 coding sequence is TGTGCCAGCAGCTATATAGCGGGCGCTTCGAACACCGGGGAGCTGTTTTTT. Protein sequence: CASSYIAGASNTGELFF.

The CDR3 loop reads CASSSVSGANVLTF. CDR3 nucleotides: TGTGCCAGCAGTTCAGTCTCTGGGGCCAACGTCCTGACTTTC. This chain uses TRBV2 with TRBJ2-6; D is ambiguous. CDR1 is SNHLY, CDR2 FYNNEI, per germline. The CDR3 is 14 residues long. Trimming removed 5 bases at V and 0 bases at J, with 5 bases between.

The chain combines TRBV6-1 with TRBJ2-2; D might be TRBD2 (5 bases). The V gene lost 1 base and the J gene lost 6 bases, with 12 bases spanning the gap. Per germline, CDR1 MNHNS and CDR2 SASEGT. The CDR3 has 15 amino acids. The CDR3 nucleotides are TGTGCCAGCAGTGAAGGATTTTTGCGGGCCGGGGAGCTGTTTTTT. It is translated as CASSEGFLRAGELFF.

The chain has TRBV2 and TRBJ1-6; no definite D call. CDR1 is SNHLY and CDR2 is FYNNEI in the germline V gene. The CDR3 has 14 residues. V was trimmed by 3 bases and J by 7 bases, leaving 10 bases between them. CDR3 loop: CASSERGRNSPLHF. CDR3 nucleotide sequence: TGTGCCAGCAGTGAGAGAGGGAGGAATTCACCCCTCCACTTT.

The rearrangement links TRBV27 to TRBJ2-3; 7 nucleotides match TRBD1. The germline gives CDR1 MNHEY, CDR2 SMNVEV (reference sequence). The CDR3 spans 15 residues. With V trimmed by 3 bases and J by 3 bases, 6 bases remained unmatched. The CDR3 DNA reads as TGTGCCAGCAGTTTTTTAGGGGGCGCAACAGATACGCAGTATTTT. Translated, it gives CASSFLGGATDTQYF.

The chain carries TRBV10-3 and TRBJ1-1; D is unclear. This CDR3 has 15 residues. Looked up from germline, CDR1 is ENHRY and CDR2 is SYGVKD. V was pared by 3 bases and J by 1 base, with 12 bases between. For the CDR3, the DNA is TGTGCCATCAGTGATTTCGGACTCGGGAACACTGAAGCTTTCTTT. Translation gives CAISDFGLGNTEAFF.

For this clone: Additional DNA sequences in this sample encode the identical CDR3. The chain recombines TRBV28 with TRBJ1-1; 7 bases map to TRBD1. Germline V gene sequence: CDR1 MDHEN, CDR2 SYDVKM. CDR3 length: 14 amino acids. The trim removed 4 bases at V and 0 bases at J, leaving 2 bases unmatched. The DNA of the CDR3 is TGTGCCAGCAGTTCGACAGGGCTGAACACTGAAGCTTTCTTT. It is translated as CASSSTGLNTEAFF.

This clone was found once. CDR3: CASSHRLAGVGTDTQYF. The CDR3 DNA reads TGCGCCAGCAGCCACCGACTAGCGGGGGTGGGCACAGATACGCAGTATTTT. The V call is TRBV4-3, the J call TRBJ2-3, with 12 bases matching TRBD2. V dropped 3 bases and J dropped 1; count of bases not matched to a gene: 5. This CDR3 contains 17 residues. Per the germline V gene, CDR1 is LGHNA and CDR2 is YSLEER.

The rearrangement joins TRBV18 to TRBJ2-7; 10 bases match TRBD1. J lost 5 bases, V lost 6 bases, and 10 bases had no gene match. Germline CDR1 KGHSH, CDR2 LQKENI. This CDR3 region has 15 residues. The CDR3: CASSVWDRGTDEQYF. The CDR3 nucleotides read TGTGCCAGCTCGGTTTGGGACAGGGGTACCGACGAGCAGTACTTC.

This chain uses TRBV4-3 with TRBJ1-1, with D possibly TRBD1 on 5 matching bases. CDR1 is LGHNA, CDR2 YSLEER, per germline. V lost 5 bases to trimming and J lost 1 base, with 11 bases between them. CDR3 length equals 14 residues. This chain's CDR3 is CASSSDTGNTEAFF. The CDR3 bases are TGCGCCAGCAGCTCTGATACAGGGAACACTGAAGCTTTCTTT.

The CDR3 DNA reads TGTGCCAGCAGGCCCGACAGGGACTCCTACGAGCAGTACTTC. This gives the protein CASRPDRDSYEQYF. The rearrangement uses TRBV28 and TRBJ2-7, with 7 bases lining up with TRBD1. Trimming removed 6 bases from V and 0 bases from J; junction bases left unmatched: 5. The germline CDR1 and CDR2 sequences are MDHEN and SYDVKM. This CDR3 comprises 14 residues.

The chain joins TRBV11-2 to TRBJ2-3; 10 bases match TRBD2. The CDR3 has 16 residues. The V gene's germline CDR1 is SGHAT and CDR2 FQNNGV. With V trimmed by 5 bases and J by 3 bases, 8 bases remained unmatched. CDR3 region: CASSPGAGLATDTQYF. The CDR3 nucleotides read TGTGCCAGCAGCCCTGGAGCGGGACTAGCGACAGATACGCAGTATTTT.

This rearrangement joins TRBV2 to TRBJ2-2; 8 nucleotides align to TRBD2. V trimming: 2 bases; J trimming: 2 bases; junction bases outside the gene matches: 10. The CDR3 consists of 18 residues. Looked up from germline, CDR1 is SNHLY and CDR2 is FYNNEI. CDR3 amino acids: CASSERGTSGSNTGELFF. The CDR3 region has the DNA TGTGCCAGCAGTGAAAGGGGGACTAGTGGTTCCAACACCGGGGAGCTGTTTTTT.

The rearrangement joins TRBV5-1 to TRBJ1-1, with D perhaps matching TRBD1 (5 bases). Germline V lookup: CDR1 SGHRS, CDR2 YFSETQ. The CDR3 has 14 amino acids. Trimming left V 0 bases short and J 6 bases short, with 12 bases between. DNA of the CDR3: TGCGCCAGCAGCTTGGGGGGGACTAACGCTGAAGCTTTCTTT. Amino acids: CASSLGGTNAEAFF. Based on the CDR3 plus reference TRBV5-1 and TRBJ1-1, the full variable domain is KAGVTQTPRYLIKTRGQQVTLSCSPISGHRSVSWYQQTPGQGLQFLFEYFSETQRNKGNFPGRFSGRQFSNSRSEMNVSTLELGDSALYLCASSLGGTNAEAFFGQGTRLTVV.

V and J are TRBV5-6 and TRBJ2-2, with 7 positions matching TRBD1. Germline trimming cut 7 bases from V and 0 bases from J; bases unmatched to any gene: 12. CDR1 SGHDT and CDR2 YYEEEE come from the germline V gene. There are 17 residues in the CDR3. The CDR3 region has the DNA TGTGCCAGCCATGGGGGAACAGGGGCACCGAACACCGGGGAGCTGTTTTTT. Protein product: CASHGGTGAPNTGELFF.

The CDR3: CATSRAREAEAFF. The DNA of the CDR3 is TGTGCCACCAGCAGAGCCAGGGAGGCTGAAGCTTTCTTT. The V gene is TRBV15, the J gene TRBJ1-1, with a possible D match to TRBD1 (5 bases). Germline assignment: CDR1 LNHNV and CDR2 YYDKDF (reference sequence). This CDR3 has 13 amino acids. With 1 base removed from V and 6 bases from J, the gap between germline ends came to 9 bases.

This sequence joins TRBV7-9 and TRBJ2-1; D gene ambiguous. The ends were cut back, 2 bases at V and 9 bases at J, with 11 bases in the middle. The CDR3 has 13 amino acids. CDR1 and CDR2 (germline): SEHNR, FQNEAQ (reference sequence). In nucleotides, the CDR3 is TGTGCCAGCAGCTTAAACCTTTTCGGTGAGCAGTTCTTC. It encodes CASSLNLFGEQFF.

The gene calls are TRBV6-4 and TRBJ2-2; no definite D call. The CDR3 is 14 residues long. Per germline, CDR1 MRHNA and CDR2 SNTAGT. The ends were cut back, 0 bases at V and 5 bases at J, with 7 bases in the middle. CDR3 bases: TGTGCCAGCAGTGACTCAGGAGAGACCGGGGAGCTGTTTTTT. Amino acids: CASSDSGETGELFF.

This clone was seen a handful of times. The J gene is TRBJ2-7, the V gene TRBV16; TRBD1 aligns across 9 bases. The CDR3 has 13 residues. From germline, CDR1 is KGHSY and CDR2 FQNENV. The V and J ends lost 4 bases and 6 bases, in that order; junction bases with no gene match: 4. In DNA form, the CDR3 reads TGTGCCAGCAGCCGGGGACAGGGCATCGAGCAGTACTTC. Translated: CASSRGQGIEQYF.

The genes are TRBV9 and TRBJ2-3, with 10 bases aligning to TRBD2. The V and J ends lost 3 bases and 6 bases, in that order; junction bases with no gene match: 7. CDR1 is SGDLS, CDR2 YYNGEE, per germline. The CDR3 runs 15 residues. CDR3 bases: TGTGCCAGCAGCGGACTAGCGGGCCGGGGGGATACGCAGTATTTT. Protein product: CASSGLAGRGDTQYF.

The chain is built from TRBV11-3 and TRBJ2-3, with TRBD2 matching 10 bases. The J segment lost 4 bases and the V segment lost 5 bases, leaving 9 bases of the junction unmatched. Germline V gene lookup returns CDR1 SGHNT and CDR2 YENEEA. This CDR3 is 16 amino acids long. The CDR3 reads CASSGPSGGAPDTQYF. DNA for the CDR3: TGTGCCAGCAGCGGCCCCAGCGGGGGGGCCCCAGATACGCAGTATTTT.

The chain couples TRBV27 to TRBJ1-2; perhaps TRBD1 as D (5 bases). Germline loops: CDR1 MNHEY, CDR2 SMNVEV (reference sequence). CDR3 length: 16 residues. V was cut by 5 bases and J by 0 bases, with 16 bases left in between. The CDR3 nucleotides are TGTGCCAGCAGTCCGATTAACAGGCCGACTAACTATGGCTACACCTTC. Amino acid sequence: CASSPINRPTNYGYTF.

The chain joins TRBV3-1 (or the pseudogene TRBV3-2) to TRBJ1-1; no clear D. V was clipped by 2 bases and J by 5 bases, with 15 bases between them. This CDR3 is built from 15 residues. Germline loops: CDR1 LGHDT, CDR2 YNNKEL (reference sequence). CDR3 bases: TGTGCCAGCAGCCAATTTCCCCAAGGGAGGACTGAAGCTTTCTTT. This codes for CASSQFPQGRTEAFF.

V gene TRBV4-1 combines with J gene TRBJ2-3, with TRBD1 matching over 10 bases. Germline-derived CDR1 and CDR2 are MGHRA and YSYEKL. The ends lost 6 bases at V and 3 bases at J; junction bases unmatched: 6. This CDR3 is 15 amino acids long. The CDR3 nucleotides are TGCGCCAGCAGAGGGACAGGGGCAGGAACAGATACGCAGTATTTT. Translating gives CASRGTGAGTDTQYF.

This clone occurred a few times. This chain joins TRBV7-6 and TRBJ1-1, with D tentatively TRBD1 (5 bases). Germline values: CDR1 SGHVS, CDR2 FNYEAQ. The CDR3 runs to 15 residues. Trimming took 1 base from V and 4 from J, leaving 13 bases between them. Written as DNA, the CDR3 is TGTGCCAGCAGCTTAGAGCCAGGGAAAGGCACTGAAGCTTTCTTT. Protein product: CASSLEPGKGTEAFF.

The CDR3 nucleotides read TGTGCCAGCAGCCGAAGACAGGATTATGGCTACACCTTC. This encodes CASSRRQDYGYTF. The gene calls are TRBV3-1 (or the pseudogene TRBV3-2) and TRBJ1-2; D may be TRBD1 (6 bases). V was clipped by 4 bases and J by 5 bases, with 11 bases between them. This CDR3 has 13 residues. Per the germline V gene, CDR1 is LGHDT and CDR2 is YNNKEL (reference sequence).